The text below deals with one TCR beta chain. The antigen is unknown. Profiling relied on immunoSEQ multiplex PCR, and the TCRdb table lists in-frame clones only, not all of them. The profile shows 250,000 or so clones, roughly 74% of them singletons. The sample belongs to a study of cytotoxic CD8 clonotypes in ibrutinib-treated CLL. As for the study in general: The subjects consisted of about 10 relapsed/refractory and some 15 treatment-naive individuals, with 17 to 18 IGHV unmutated. Averaging across samples gave 255,043 productive templates and roughly 87,000 productive rearrangements. Study results and limitations: Contraction or stability on treatment was seen for public clonotypes, which were uncommon.

The V gene's germline CDR1 is SGHTA and CDR2 FQGNSA. V lost 5 bases, J lost 1 base, and 19 bases lay in between. This CDR3 region has 17 residues. Genomic DNA in a quantity of roughly 2 micrograms was derived from cryopreserved PBMCs for TCR beta libraries. Sequences were derived from PBMCs, sampled after 24 months of ibrutinib treatment. This chain joins TRBV7-2 and TRBJ2-3; D gene uncertain. The clonotype originates from a human donor with chronic lymphocytic leukemia. The CDR3: CASSRIRGPLGTDTQYF. DNA for the CDR3: TGTGCCAGCAGCCGAATACGCGGACCGCTGGGCACAGATACGCAGTATTTT.